What follows are 11 T cell receptor beta chains derived from one specimen sequenced in a study of early T cells in non-severe SARS-CoV-2 infection (TCRdb year 2021). The library came from 5' RACE. For sequencing, a NextSeq 500 was employed. TCRdb trimmed the raw reads at Q25, called clones with MiXCR and kept productive beta chains. Entries that share a CDR3 protein sequence are merged under the most common genes and DNA. The table for this sample lists 85,000 to 95,000 distinct CDR3 sequences; roughly 15% of them were counted only once. The ten most abundant clones make up approximately 5.1% of the sample. The sample consisted of whole blood, taken at baseline. The receptors were sampled from an adult who was a healthcare worker with PCR-confirmed SARS-CoV-2 infection or an uninfected control (not recorded which).

In this sample, this clonotype turned up a few times. The rearrangement joins TRBV20-1 to TRBJ2-3, with D uncertain. Trimming took 0 bases from V and 6 from J, leaving 10 bases between them. Per germline, CDR1 DFQATT and CDR2 SNEGSKA (reference sequence). There are 13 residues in the CDR3. The CDR3 DNA follows: TGCAGTGCTAGAGAACCCGTGGGTGATACGCAGTATTTT. It translates to CSAREPVGDTQYF.

V gene TRBV7-9 combines with J gene TRBJ2-5; no firm D call. CDR1 SEHNR and CDR2 FQNEAQ come from the germline V gene (reference sequence). The length of the CDR3 is 15 residues. The V end lost 1 base, the J end lost 5 bases, and 14 bases lay between the germline ends. CDR3: CASSLVLGEGETQYF. The CDR3 nucleotides are TGTGCCAGCAGCTTAGTTCTGGGTGAAGGGGAGACCCAGTACTTC.

This clonotype was seen at least ten times. The chain combines TRBV11-2 with TRBJ2-7; 9 bases fit TRBD2. Germline CDR1 is SGHAT and CDR2 is FQNNGV. This CDR3 region has 15 residues. V was pared by 1 base and J by 4 bases, with 5 bases of the junction left unmatched. CDR3 sequence (DNA): TGTGCCAGCAGCTTAGTATTAGCGGGAGCATACGAGCAGTACTTC. Amino acids: CASSLVLAGAYEQYF.

V and J are TRBV5-1 and TRBJ1-2; 8 nucleotides agree with TRBD1. Per the germline V gene, CDR1 is SGHRS and CDR2 is YFSETQ. Germline trimming cut 4 bases from V and 8 bases from J; bases unmatched to any gene: 7. This CDR3 is 13 amino acids long. CDR3 nucleotides: TGCGCCAGCAGCACGGGACAGGTTAGAGGCTACACCTTC. The encoded protein is CASSTGQVRGYTF.

CDR3 in DNA: TGTGCCAGCAGTGGGGGGCCCCGGTATGGCTACACCTTC. Translating it yields CASSGGPRYGYTF. The chain carries TRBV12-3 or TRBV12-4 and TRBJ1-2; tentatively, D is TRBD1 (6 bases). Trimming removed 5 bases at V and 5 bases at J, with 12 bases between. The CDR3 sequence is 13 residues long.

This clonotype was counted only a few times. The chain couples TRBV12-3 or TRBV12-4 to TRBJ2-5; 10 nucleotides align to TRBD1. The CDR3 sequence is 14 residues long. J was trimmed by 5 bases and V by 6 bases; bases with no gene match: 6. The CDR3 DNA reads TGTGCCAGCAGCCGACAGGGGGCTGGGGAGACCCAGTACTTC. Encoded protein: CASSRQGAGETQYF.

This clonotype was observed at least ten times. The genes are TRBV7-2 and TRBJ2-1; TRBD2 might be the D (6 bases). Deletions cut 1 base from V and 14 bases from J, with 12 bases between. Germline V lookup: CDR1 SGHTA, CDR2 FQGNSA. This CDR3 contains 12 residues. The CDR3 reads CASSLDETREFF. The CDR3 DNA follows: TGTGCCAGCAGCTTAGACGAGACTAGGGAGTTCTTC.

This sequence joins TRBV7-6 and TRBJ2-3; 8 nucleotides match TRBD2. The germline gives CDR1 SGHVS, CDR2 FNYEAQ. The CDR3 contains 15 residues. J was trimmed by 3 bases and V by 3 bases; bases with no gene match: 5. CDR3 loop: CASSFGSGKTDTQYF. CDR3 DNA: TGTGCCAGCAGCTTTGGTAGCGGGAAGACAGATACGCAGTATTTT.

CDR3 bases: TGTGCCAGCAGGCCGGACAGGCCCACTCTGGGGCAGCCCCAGCATTTT. Protein: CASRPDRPTLGQPQHF. This chain uses TRBV28 with TRBJ1-5, with 7 bases aligning to TRBD1. The germline gives CDR1 MDHEN, CDR2 SYDVKM. Losses at the gene ends were 6 bases for V and 7 bases for J; bases not matched to a gene: 15. The CDR3 consists of 16 residues. Full variable domain (remainder filled in from reference TRBV28 and TRBJ1-5): DVKVTQSSRYLVKRTGEKVFLECVQDMDHENMFWYRQDPGLGLRLIYFSYDVKMKEKGDIPEGYSVSREKKERFSLILESASTNQTSMYLCASRPDRPTLGQPQHFGDGTRLSIL.

For the CDR3, the DNA is TGTGCCAGCGCGAAAGATTCAGATACGCAGTATTTT. It specifies CASAKDSDTQYF. The V gene is TRBV7-6, the J gene TRBJ2-3; D remains ambiguous. Germline CDR1 is SGHVS and CDR2 is FNYEAQ. CDR3 length: 12 amino acids. The V end was cut by 8 bases, the J end by 4 bases, with 10 bases between.

V gene TRBV20-1 combines with J gene TRBJ2-4; the D is unclear. V shed 6 bases and J shed 9 bases, with 18 bases lying between them. The CDR3 spans 13 residues. The germline CDR1 and CDR2 sequences are DFQATT and SNEGSKA (reference sequence). The CDR3 DNA reads as TGCAGTGCCCCAGGACGGCTGAAGGGCATTCAGTACTTC. Amino acids: CSAPGRLKGIQYF.